This T cell receptor (beta chain) was captured in a study of CD8+ T cells in alopecia areata. Findings and caveats of the study: While tofacitinib was given, many expanded lesional clones persisted in scalp and blood. Researchers say the link of baseline CD8+ expansion to response remains uncertain, with one nonresponder.

Described treatment: oral pan-JAK inhibitor, 5-10 mg twice daily. Isolated RNA was reverse transcribed into cDNA used as the sequencing template. Profiling relied on immunoSEQ multiplex PCR, and the TCRdb table lists in-frame clones only, not all of them. The repertoire has approximately 210,000 clones, less than 70% of them found once; the top ten carry approximately 1.3%. Worth noting for this clone: The antigen is undetermined. Other nucleotide sequences in the sample specify the same CDR3.

CDR1 and CDR2 from the germline V gene are GTSNPN and SVGIG (reference sequence). The V and J ends lost 2 bases and 6 bases, in that order; junction bases with no gene match: 3. The CDR3 consists of 13 residues. The receptor comes from a human donor with alopecia areata. The source material was CD4+ T cells sorted from blood, sampled around week 50, from a patient treated with tofacitinib. The chain employs TRBV30 and TRBJ1-5; TRBD1 matches 8 bases. The CDR3: CAWSQGAGQPQHF. For the CDR3, the DNA is TGTGCCTGGAGTCAGGGGGCAGGTCAGCCCCAGCATTTT.